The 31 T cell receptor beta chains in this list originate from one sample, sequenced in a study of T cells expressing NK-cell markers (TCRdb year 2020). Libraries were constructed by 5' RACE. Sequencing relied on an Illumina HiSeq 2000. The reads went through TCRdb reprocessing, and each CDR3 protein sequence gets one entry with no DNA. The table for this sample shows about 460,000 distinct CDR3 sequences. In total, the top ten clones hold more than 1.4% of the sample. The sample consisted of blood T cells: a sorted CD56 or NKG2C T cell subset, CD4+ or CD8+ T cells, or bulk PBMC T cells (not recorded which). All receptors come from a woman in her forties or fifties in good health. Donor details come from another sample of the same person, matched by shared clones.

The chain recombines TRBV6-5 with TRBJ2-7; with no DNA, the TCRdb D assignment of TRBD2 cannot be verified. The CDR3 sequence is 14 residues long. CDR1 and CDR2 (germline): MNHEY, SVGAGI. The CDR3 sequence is CASSYSPIAGEQYF.

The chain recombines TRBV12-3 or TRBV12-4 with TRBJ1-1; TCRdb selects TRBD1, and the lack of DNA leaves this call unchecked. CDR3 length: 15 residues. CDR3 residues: CASSPAGGLGTEAFF.

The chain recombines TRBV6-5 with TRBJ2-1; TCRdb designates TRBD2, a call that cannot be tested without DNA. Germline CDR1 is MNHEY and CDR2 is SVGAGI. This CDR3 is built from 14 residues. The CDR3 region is CASSYVAVDNEQFF.

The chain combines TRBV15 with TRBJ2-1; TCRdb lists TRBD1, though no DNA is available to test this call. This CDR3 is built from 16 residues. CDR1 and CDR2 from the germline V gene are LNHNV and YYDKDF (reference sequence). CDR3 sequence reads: CATSRSPGGAYNEQFF.

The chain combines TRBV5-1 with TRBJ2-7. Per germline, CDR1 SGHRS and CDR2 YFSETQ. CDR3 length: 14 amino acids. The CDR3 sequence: CASSPEVSSYEQYF.

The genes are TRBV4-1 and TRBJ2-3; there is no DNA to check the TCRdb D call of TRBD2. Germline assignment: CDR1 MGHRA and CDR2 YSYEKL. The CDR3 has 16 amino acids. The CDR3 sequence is CASSTRTLAGSDTQYF.

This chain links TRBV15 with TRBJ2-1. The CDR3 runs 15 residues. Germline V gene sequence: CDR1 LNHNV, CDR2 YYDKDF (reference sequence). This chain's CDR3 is CATSRDFGGLVEQFF.

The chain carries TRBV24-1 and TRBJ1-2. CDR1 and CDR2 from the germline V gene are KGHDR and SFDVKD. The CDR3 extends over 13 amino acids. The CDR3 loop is CATSDLGRNGYTF.

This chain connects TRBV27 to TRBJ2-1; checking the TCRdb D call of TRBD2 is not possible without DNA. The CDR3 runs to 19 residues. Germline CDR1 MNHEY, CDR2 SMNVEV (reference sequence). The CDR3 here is CASSDQGGTSGLSYNEQFF.

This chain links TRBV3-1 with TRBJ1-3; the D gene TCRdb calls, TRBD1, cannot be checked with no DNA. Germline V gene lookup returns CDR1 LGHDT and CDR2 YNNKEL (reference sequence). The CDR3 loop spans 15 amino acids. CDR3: CASKPTGDSGNTIYF.

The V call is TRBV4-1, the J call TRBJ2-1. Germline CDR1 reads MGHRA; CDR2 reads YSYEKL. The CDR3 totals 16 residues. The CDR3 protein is CASSPYSGSSYNEQFF.

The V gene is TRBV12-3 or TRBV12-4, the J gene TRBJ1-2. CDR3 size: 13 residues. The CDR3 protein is CASSLAQAGGYTF.

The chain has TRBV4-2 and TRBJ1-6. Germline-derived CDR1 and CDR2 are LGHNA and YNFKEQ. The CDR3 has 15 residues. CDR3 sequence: CASSQDGQVISPLHF.

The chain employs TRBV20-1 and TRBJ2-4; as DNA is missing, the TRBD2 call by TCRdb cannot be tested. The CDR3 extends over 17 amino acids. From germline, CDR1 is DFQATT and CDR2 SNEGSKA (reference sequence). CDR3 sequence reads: CSASIAGSRGDKNIQYF.

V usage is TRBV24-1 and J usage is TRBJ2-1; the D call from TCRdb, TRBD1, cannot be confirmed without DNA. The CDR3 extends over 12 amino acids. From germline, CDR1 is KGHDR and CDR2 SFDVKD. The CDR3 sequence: CATRGTYNEQFF.

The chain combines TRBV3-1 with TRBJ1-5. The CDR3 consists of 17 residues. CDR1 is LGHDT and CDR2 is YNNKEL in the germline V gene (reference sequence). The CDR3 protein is CASSQTGLGGKNQPQHF.

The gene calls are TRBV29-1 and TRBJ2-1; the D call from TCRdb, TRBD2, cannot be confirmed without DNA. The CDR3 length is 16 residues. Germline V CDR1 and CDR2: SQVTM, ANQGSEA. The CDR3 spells CSVEGGAASGSREQFF.

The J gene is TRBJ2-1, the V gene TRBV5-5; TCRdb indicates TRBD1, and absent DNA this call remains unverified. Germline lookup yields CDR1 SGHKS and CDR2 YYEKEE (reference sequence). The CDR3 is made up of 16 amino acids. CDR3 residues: CASSLVGTGPYNEQFF.

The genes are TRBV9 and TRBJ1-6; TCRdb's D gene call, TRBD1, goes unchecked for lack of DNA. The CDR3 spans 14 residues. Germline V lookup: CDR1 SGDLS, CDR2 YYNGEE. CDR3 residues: CASSGTVSNSPLHF.

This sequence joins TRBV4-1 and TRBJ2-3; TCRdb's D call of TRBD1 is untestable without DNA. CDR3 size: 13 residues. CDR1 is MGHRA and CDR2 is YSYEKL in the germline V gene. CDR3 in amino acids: CASKGGDTDTQYF.

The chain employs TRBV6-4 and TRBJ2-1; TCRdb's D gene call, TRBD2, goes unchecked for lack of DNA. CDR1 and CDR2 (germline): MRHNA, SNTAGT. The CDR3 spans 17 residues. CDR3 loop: CASSLFSTSGTSFEQFF.

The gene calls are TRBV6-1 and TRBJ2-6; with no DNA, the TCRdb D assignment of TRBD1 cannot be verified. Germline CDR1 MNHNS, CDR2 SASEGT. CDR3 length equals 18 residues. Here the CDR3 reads CASSGVPGQGSGANVLTF.

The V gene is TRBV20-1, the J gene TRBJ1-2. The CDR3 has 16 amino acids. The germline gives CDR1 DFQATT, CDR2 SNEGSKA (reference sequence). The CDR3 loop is CSARDLRGTAAGGYTF.

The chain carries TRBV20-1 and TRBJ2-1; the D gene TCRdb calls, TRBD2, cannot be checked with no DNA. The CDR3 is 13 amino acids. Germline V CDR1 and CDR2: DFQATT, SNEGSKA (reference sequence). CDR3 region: CSARRARTNEQFF.

CDR3: CASSPGTPELYGYTF. The chain joins TRBV12-3 or TRBV12-4 to TRBJ1-2; TCRdb's D call of TRBD1 is untestable without DNA. The CDR3 is made up of 15 amino acids.

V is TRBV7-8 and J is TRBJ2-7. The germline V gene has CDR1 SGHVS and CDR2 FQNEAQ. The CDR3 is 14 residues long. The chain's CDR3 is CASSLASTMYEQYF.

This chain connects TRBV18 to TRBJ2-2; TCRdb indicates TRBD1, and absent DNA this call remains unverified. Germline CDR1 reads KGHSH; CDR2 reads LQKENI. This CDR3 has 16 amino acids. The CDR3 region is CASSPVGTGDTGELFF.

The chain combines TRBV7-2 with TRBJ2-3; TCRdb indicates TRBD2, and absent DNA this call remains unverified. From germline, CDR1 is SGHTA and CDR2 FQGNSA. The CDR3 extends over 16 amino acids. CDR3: CASSGVSGSGTDTQYF.

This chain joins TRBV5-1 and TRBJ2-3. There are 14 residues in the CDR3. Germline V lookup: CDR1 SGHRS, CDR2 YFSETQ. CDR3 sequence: CASTVAGGTDTQYF.

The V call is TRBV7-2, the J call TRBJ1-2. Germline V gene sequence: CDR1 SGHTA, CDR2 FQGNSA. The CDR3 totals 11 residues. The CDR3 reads CASGLEYGYTF.

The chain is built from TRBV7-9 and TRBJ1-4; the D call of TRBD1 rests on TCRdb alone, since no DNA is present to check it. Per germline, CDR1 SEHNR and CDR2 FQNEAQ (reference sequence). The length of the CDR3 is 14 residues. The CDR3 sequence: CASSSDSWNEKLFF.